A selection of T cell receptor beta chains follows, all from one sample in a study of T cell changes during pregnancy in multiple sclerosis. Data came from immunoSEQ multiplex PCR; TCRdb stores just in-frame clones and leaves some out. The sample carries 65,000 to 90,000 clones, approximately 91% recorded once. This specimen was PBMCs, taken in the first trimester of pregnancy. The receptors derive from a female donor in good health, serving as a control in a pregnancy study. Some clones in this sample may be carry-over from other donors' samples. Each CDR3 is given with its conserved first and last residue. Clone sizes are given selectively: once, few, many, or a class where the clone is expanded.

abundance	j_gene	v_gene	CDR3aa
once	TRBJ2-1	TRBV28	CASSRYRGENEQFF
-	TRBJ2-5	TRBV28	CASSLPQGAGETQYF
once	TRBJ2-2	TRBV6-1	CASNTPGQSTGELFF
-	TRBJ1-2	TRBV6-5	CASSYLRHAYGYTF
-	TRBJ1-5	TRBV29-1	CSVAAGDQPQHF
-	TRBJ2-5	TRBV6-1	CASSEKGRETQYF
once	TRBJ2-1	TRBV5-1	CASSLGSTDEQFF
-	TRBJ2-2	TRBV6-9	CASRSGLTENTGELFF
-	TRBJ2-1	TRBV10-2	CATQQGYNEQFF
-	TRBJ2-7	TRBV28	CASSGQGTLYEQYF
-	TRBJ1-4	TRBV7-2	CASSSGTGREKLFF
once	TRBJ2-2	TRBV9	CASSPDFNTGELFF
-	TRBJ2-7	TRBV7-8	CASSLDRGPREQYF
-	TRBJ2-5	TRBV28	CASSLDYKETQYF
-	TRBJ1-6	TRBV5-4	CASSFQLTTTGSPLHF
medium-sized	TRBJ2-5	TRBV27	CASSPREGQGRKTQYF
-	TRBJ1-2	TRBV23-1	CASSQGRPFTNYGYTF
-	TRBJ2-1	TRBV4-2	CASSQPDRANEQFF
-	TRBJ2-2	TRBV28	CATSQQGGGELFF
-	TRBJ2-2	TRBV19	CASSWGAGSTGELFF
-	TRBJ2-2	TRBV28	CASNAGGTGELFF
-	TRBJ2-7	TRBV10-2	CASRDGQGGTYEQYF
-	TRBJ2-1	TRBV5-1	CASSHSGGSNEQFF
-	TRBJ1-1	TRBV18	CASSPDRGSTEAFF